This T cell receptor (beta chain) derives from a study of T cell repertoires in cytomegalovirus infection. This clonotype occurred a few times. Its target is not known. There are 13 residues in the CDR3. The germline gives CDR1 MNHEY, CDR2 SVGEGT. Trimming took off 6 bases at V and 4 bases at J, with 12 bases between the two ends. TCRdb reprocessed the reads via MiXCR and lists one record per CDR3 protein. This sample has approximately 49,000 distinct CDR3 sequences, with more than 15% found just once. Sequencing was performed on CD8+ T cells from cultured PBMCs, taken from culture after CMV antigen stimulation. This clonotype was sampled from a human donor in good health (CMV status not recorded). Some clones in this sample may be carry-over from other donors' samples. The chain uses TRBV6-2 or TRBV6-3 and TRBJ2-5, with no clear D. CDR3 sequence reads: CASSRYVRETQYF. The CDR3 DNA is TGTGCCAGCAGCCGTTACGTCAGAGAGACCCAGTACTTC.